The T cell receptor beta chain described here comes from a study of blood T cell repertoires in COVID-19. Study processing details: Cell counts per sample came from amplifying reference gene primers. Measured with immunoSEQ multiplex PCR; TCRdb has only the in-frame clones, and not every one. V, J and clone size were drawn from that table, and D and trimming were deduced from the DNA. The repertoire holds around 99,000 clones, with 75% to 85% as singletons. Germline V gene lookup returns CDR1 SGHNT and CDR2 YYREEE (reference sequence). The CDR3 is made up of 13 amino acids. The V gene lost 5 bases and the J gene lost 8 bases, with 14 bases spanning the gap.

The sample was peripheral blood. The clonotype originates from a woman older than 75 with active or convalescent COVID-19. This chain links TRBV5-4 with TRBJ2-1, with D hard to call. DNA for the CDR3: TGTGCCAGCAGTTTTACTGACGGAGATGAGCAGTTCTTC. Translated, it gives CASSFTDGDEQFF.